These 4 T cell receptor beta chains were all obtained from the same sample, sequenced in a study of blood T cell repertoires in COVID-19. The table came from immunoSEQ multiplex PCR; TCRdb's copy has only in-frame clones and leaves some out. The sample holds more than 35,000 clones; 75% to 95% are singletons and the top ten take roughly 5.2%. Sequences were obtained from peripheral blood. These receptors all come from a human donor in a cohort sampled during active COVID-19.

The chain couples TRBV19 to TRBJ2-5; D is possibly TRBD2 (5 bases). The CDR3 is 14 residues long. CDR1 and CDR2 (germline): LNHDA, SQIVND (reference sequence). Trimming pared 5 bases from V and 1 base from J, leaving 11 bases between. CDR3 sequence reads: CASSAPEAQETQYF. The CDR3 nucleotides read TGTGCCAGTAGTGCCCCGGAGGCCCAAGAGACCCAGTACTTC.

The chain recombines TRBV5-1 with TRBJ1-1; tentative D call: TRBD1 (5 bases). Germline V CDR1 and CDR2: SGHRS, YFSETQ. The CDR3 contains 14 residues. Trimming pared 0 bases from V and 5 bases from J, leaving 11 bases between. The CDR3 DNA is TGCGCCAGCAGCTTGGGCGGGGGTACTACTGAAGCTTTCTTT. Translating it yields CASSLGGGTTEAFF.

The genes are TRBV5-4 and TRBJ2-5; the match to TRBD2 covers 13 bases. V lost 2 bases and J lost 4; bases outside the gene matches: 2. From germline, CDR1 is SGHNT and CDR2 YYREEE (reference sequence). This CDR3 comprises 15 residues. CDR3 DNA sequence: TGTGCCAGCAGCTTCCGACTAGCGGGGGGAGAGACCCAGTACTTC. Translation gives CASSFRLAGGETQYF.

The DNA for the CDR3 is TGTGCCTGGAGTGTACAGGGGGCTCAACTGTTTTTT. Amino acid sequence: CAWSVQGAQLFF. The V gene is TRBV30, the J gene TRBJ1-4; 9 bases match TRBD1. The CDR3 totals 12 residues. With V trimmed by 0 bases and J by 12 bases, 2 bases remained unmatched. The germline gives CDR1 GTSNPN, CDR2 SVGIG (reference sequence).